This is a list of T cell receptor beta chains from one sample in a study of T cells in Graves' hyperthyroidism and ophthalmopathy. TCRdb itself ran the multiplex PCR reads through MiXCR, one entry per CDR3 protein. The sample has approximately 620,000 distinct CDR3 sequences, 15% to 20% seen once. Material for sequencing was blood. These TCRs come from a woman aged 40 to 50 with Graves' ophthalmopathy. The CDR3 runs from the conserved cysteine through the conserved F or W. A D gene is named only where the DNA matches it firmly. Size values are once, few and many counts, or a class for expanded clones, and some rows have none.

V gene: TRBV28
J gene: TRBJ2-2
clone size: few
D gene: TRBD1
CDR3 DNA: TGTGCCAGCAGCCTGACAGGGCGAGGCGGGGAGCTGTTTTTT
CDR3 protein: CASSLTGRGGELFF

V gene: TRBV11-2
J gene: TRBJ2-6
clone size: many
D gene: TRBD1
CDR3 DNA: TGTGCCAGCAGGACAGGGGACGTCTCTGGGGCCAACGTCCTGACTTTC
CDR3 protein: CASRTGDVSGANVLTF

V gene: TRBV27
J gene: TRBJ1-3
clone size: few
D gene: NA
CDR3 DNA: TGTGCCAGCAGTTTATCCCCACTTGGTCCAGCAGGGGCGTCTGGAAACACCATATATTTT
CDR3 protein: CASSLSPLGPAGASGNTIYF

V gene: TRBV4-1
J gene: TRBJ1-5
clone size: NA
D gene: NA
CDR3 DNA: TGCGCCAGCAGCCACCCCCTGAGCAATCAGCCCCAGCATTTT
CDR3 protein: CASSHPLSNQPQHF

V gene: TRBV5-6
J gene: TRBJ1-6
clone size: NA
D gene: NA
CDR3 DNA: TGTGCCAGCAGCTTGAGTTCAGCCCTGGATTTCGATTCACCCCTCCACTTT
CDR3 protein: CASSLSSALDFDSPLHF

V gene: TRBV2
J gene: TRBJ1-5
clone size: many
D gene: TRBD1
CDR3 DNA: TGTGCCAGCAGTGCTATTGGGACAGGGGTCCGTCAGCCCCAGCATTTT
CDR3 protein: CASSAIGTGVRQPQHF

V gene: TRBV11-2
J gene: TRBJ2-5
clone size: many
D gene: NA
CDR3 DNA: TGTGCCAGCAGCTTGATCCCAGGGCGTCAAGAGACCCAGTACTTC
CDR3 protein: CASSLIPGRQETQYF

V gene: TRBV9
J gene: TRBJ2-3
clone size: NA
D gene: NA
CDR3 DNA: TGTGCCAGCAGCCCCCCCCCTCAAGATACGCAGTATTTT
CDR3 protein: CASSPPPQDTQYF

V gene: TRBV2
J gene: TRBJ2-3
clone size: many
D gene: NA
CDR3 DNA: TGTGCCAGCACAGAAGGGGGCGGGAGTCCTCCCAATACGCAGTATTTT
CDR3 protein: CASTEGGGSPPNTQYF

V gene: TRBV7-9
J gene: TRBJ1-2
clone size: few
D gene: NA
CDR3 DNA: TGTGCCAGCAGCTTAGTCGCCGGGGGAGATGGCTACACCTTC
CDR3 protein: CASSLVAGGDGYTF

V gene: TRBV11-2
J gene: TRBJ2-5
clone size: NA
D gene: NA
CDR3 DNA: TGTGCCAGCAGCTTAAAGCCGGGATTAGAGACCCAGTACTTC
CDR3 protein: CASSLKPGLETQYF

V gene: TRBV5-5
J gene: TRBJ1-5
clone size: few
D gene: NA
CDR3 DNA: TGTGCCAGCAGCTTGGCCCCGAACCTCAATCAGCCCCAGCATTTT
CDR3 protein: CASSLAPNLNQPQHF

V gene: TRBV13
J gene: TRBJ1-6
clone size: few
D gene: TRBD1
CDR3 DNA: TGTGCCAGCAGCTTAGCCCGACAGGGACGGGTCTCACCCCTCCACTTT
CDR3 protein: CASSLARQGRVSPLHF

V gene: TRBV6-1
J gene: TRBJ1-4
clone size: few
D gene: NA
CDR3 DNA: TGTGCAACATCCGTCGGGGCCGTCGGTGTTAATGAAAAACTGTTTTTT
CDR3 protein: CATSVGAVGVNEKLFF

V gene: TRBV27
J gene: TRBJ2-1
clone size: few
D gene: TRBD2
CDR3 DNA: TGTGCCAGCGGTTTATCGATACTAGCGGCCTACAATGAGCAGTTCTTC
CDR3 protein: CASGLSILAAYNEQFF

V gene: TRBV30
J gene: TRBJ2-1
clone size: many
D gene: NA
CDR3 DNA: TGTGCATCAGGGGCCAATGAGCAGTTCTTC
CDR3 protein: CASGANEQFF